This T cell receptor (beta chain) was identified in a study of vaccination and CD4 T cells after COVID-19. Researchers used the Oncomine TCR Beta short-read assay to sequence DNA from cultured CD4+ T cells. MiXCR, applied by TCRdb to the PCR reads, yields one record per CDR3 protein. The sample holds 11,000 or so distinct CDR3 sequences, roughly half seen once. The germline gives CDR1 MDHEN, CDR2 SYDVKM. Between the trimmed V and J ends, which lost 6 bases and 9 bases, there was a span of 17 bases. The CDR3 is 14 residues long. Regarding treatment: roughly 10-day PBMC culture with coronavirus spike peptide pools or control peptides (ViraFEST assay). The table lists this clonotype with a few counts. Its matching antigen is unknown.

The chain carries TRBV28 and TRBJ2-2, with TRBD2 as a possible D gene (6 bases). The clonotype comes from a human donor who had recovered from COVID-19. Sample: CD4+ T cells from blood, cultured in vitro. As DNA, the CDR3 is TGTGCCAGCAGCCCTTCGGCGGGATTGAGGGAGCTGTTTTTT. Its translation: CASSPSAGLRELFF. The full variable domain, completed using reference TRBV28 and TRBJ2-2, is DVKVTQSSRYLVKRTGEKVFLECVQDMDHENMFWYRQDPGLGLRLIYFSYDVKMKEKGDIPEGYSVSREKKERFSLILESASTNQTSMYLCASSPSAGLRELFFGEGSRLTVL.